The clone carrying this T cell receptor (beta chain) occurred a few times. Its antigen is unidentified. This specimen comes from a study of beta chain features in type 1 diabetes. The trim removed 0 bases at V and 3 bases at J, leaving 4 bases unmatched. Germline V gene lookup returns CDR1 LGHNA and CDR2 YNFKEQ. CDR3 length: 16 amino acids. Notes on the study in general: All four CD4+ subsets from Type 1 diabetes patients carried moderately but significantly shorter TCRB CDR3s.

What was sequenced were expressed TCRB transcripts, since all of the isolated RNA had been reverse transcribed. Profiled with immunoSEQ multiplex PCR; TCRdb holds only in-frame clones, not every one. Among roughly 280,000 clones listed, roughly 24% were seen once. The TCR sequence derives from a woman between 25 and 40 years old with type 1 diabetes. The material sequenced was naive CD4+ T cells from blood. V and J are TRBV4-2 and TRBJ2-1, with 8 bases matching TRBD2. The CDR3 bases are TGTGCCAGCAGCCAAGATCCGGGAGGGGTCTACAATGAGCAGTTCTTC. Protein: CASSQDPGGVYNEQFF.